The entry that follows covers one T cell receptor (beta chain) sequence. No antigen is known for it. The data belong to a study of T cell responses to AZD1222 COVID-19 vaccine. Points from the study as a whole: White British ancestry dominated among donors, who included more females, and clonal diversity was possibly underestimated. Spike-specific TCR breadth and depth both grew after two AZD1222 doses. Baseline seropositives among AZD1222 recipients totaled only 5 to 7.

The assay was immunoSEQ multiplex PCR, and TCRdb's table has in-frame clones only and misses some. Among more than 100,000 clones listed, more than 75% were seen once. Trimming took 6 bases from V and 3 from J, leaving 8 bases between them. The length of the CDR3 is 12 residues. The sequence came from an adult in good health. The sample consisted of peripheral blood, taken on day 0 of AZD1222 vaccination. The chain recombines TRBV12-3 or TRBV12-4 with TRBJ1-1; a possible D gene is TRBD1 (6 bases). The CDR3 DNA is TGTGCCAGCAGCCCAGGGGACACTGAAGCTTTCTTT. Translation gives CASSPGDTEAFF.